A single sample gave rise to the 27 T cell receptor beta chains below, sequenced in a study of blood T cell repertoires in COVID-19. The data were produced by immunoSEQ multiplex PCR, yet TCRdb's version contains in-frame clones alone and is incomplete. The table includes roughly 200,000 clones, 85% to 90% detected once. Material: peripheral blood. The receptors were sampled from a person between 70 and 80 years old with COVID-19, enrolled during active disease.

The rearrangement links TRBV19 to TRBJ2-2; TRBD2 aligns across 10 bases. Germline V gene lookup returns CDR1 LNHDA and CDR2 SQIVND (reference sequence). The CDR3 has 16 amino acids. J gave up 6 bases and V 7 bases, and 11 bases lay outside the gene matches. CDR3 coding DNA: TGTGCCAGTAACACACCGGGACTAGCGTTGGCCGGGGAGCTGTTTTTT. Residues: CASNTPGLALAGELFF.

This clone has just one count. The CDR3 spells CASSSQIRQGGDGYTF. DNA for the CDR3: TGTGCCAGCAGTTCACAAATACGACAGGGCGGTGATGGCTACACCTTC. This chain connects TRBV27 to TRBJ1-2; 7 positions agree with TRBD1. CDR1 is MNHEY, CDR2 SMNVEV, per germline (reference sequence). Trimming removed 4 bases from V and 6 bases from J; junction bases left unmatched: 14. This CDR3 comprises 16 residues.

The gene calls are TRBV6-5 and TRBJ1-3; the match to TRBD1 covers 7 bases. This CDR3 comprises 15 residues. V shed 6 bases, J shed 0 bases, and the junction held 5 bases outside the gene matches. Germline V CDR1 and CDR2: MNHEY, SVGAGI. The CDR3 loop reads CASRGQAPSGNTIYF. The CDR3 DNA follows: TGTGCCAGCAGAGGACAGGCACCCTCTGGAAACACCATATATTTT.

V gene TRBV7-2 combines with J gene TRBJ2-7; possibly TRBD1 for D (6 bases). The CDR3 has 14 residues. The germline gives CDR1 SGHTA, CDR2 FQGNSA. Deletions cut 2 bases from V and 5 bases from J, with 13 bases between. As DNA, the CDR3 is TGTGCCAGCAGCTTAAACAGGGTCTCGGACGAGCAGTACTTC. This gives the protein CASSLNRVSDEQYF. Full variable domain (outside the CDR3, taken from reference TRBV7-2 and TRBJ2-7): GAGVSQSPSNKVTEKGKDVELRCDPISGHTALYWYRQSLGQGLEFLIYFQGNSAPDKSGLPSDRFSAERTGGSVSTLTIQRTQQEDSAVYLCASSLNRVSDEQYFGPGTRLTVT.

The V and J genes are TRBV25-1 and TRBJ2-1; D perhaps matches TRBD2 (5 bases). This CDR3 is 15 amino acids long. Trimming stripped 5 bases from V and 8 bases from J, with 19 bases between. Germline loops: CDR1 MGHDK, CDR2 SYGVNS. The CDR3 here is CASSLIGSGVDEQFF. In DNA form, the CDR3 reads TGTGCCAGCAGTTTAATAGGGAGCGGTGTAGATGAGCAGTTCTTC.

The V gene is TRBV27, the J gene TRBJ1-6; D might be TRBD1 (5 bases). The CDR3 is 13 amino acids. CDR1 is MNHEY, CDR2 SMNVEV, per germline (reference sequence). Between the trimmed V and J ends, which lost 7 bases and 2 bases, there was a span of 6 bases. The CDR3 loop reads CASIGAYNSPLHF. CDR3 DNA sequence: TGTGCCAGCATAGGGGCCTATAATTCACCCCTCCACTTT.

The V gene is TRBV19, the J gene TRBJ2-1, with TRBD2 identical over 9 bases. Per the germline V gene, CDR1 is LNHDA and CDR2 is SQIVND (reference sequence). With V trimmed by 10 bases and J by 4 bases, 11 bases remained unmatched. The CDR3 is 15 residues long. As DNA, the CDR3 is TGTGCCACCGTCTACGGGACTAGCCCATACAATGAGCAGTTCTTC. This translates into CATVYGTSPYNEQFF.

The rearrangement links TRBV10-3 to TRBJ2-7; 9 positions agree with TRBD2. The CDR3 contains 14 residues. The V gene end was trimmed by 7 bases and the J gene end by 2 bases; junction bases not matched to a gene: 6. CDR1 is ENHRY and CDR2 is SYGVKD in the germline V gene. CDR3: CAIKLAGDAYEQYF. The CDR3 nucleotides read TGTGCCATCAAGTTAGCGGGAGACGCCTACGAGCAGTACTTC.

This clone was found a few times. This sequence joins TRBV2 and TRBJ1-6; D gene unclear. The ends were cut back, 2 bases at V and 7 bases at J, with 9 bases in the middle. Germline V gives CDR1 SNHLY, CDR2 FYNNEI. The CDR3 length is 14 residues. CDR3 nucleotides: TGTGCCAGCAGTGAAACTCTCCGAAATTCACCCCTCCACTTT. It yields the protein CASSETLRNSPLHF.

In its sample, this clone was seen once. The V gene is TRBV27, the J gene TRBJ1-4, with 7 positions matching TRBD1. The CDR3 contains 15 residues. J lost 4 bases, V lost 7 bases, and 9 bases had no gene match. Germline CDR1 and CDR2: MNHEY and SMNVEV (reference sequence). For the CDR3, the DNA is TGTGCCAGCATGCTAGGGGGGACAGTTAATGAAAAACTGTTTTTT. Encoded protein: CASMLGGTVNEKLFF. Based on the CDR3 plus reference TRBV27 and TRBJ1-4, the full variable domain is EAQVTQNPRYLITVTGKKLTVTCSQNMNHEYMSWYRQDPGLGLRQIYYSMNVEVTDKGDVPEGYKVSRKEKRNFPLILESPSPNQTSLYFCASMLGGTVNEKLFFGSGTQLSVL.

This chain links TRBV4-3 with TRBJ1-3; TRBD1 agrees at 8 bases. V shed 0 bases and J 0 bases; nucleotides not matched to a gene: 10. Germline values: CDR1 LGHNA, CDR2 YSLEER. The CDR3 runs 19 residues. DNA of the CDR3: TGCGCCAGCAGCCAAGACCGAGTCCTGGACAGGGACTCTGGAAACACCATATATTTT. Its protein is CASSQDRVLDRDSGNTIYF.

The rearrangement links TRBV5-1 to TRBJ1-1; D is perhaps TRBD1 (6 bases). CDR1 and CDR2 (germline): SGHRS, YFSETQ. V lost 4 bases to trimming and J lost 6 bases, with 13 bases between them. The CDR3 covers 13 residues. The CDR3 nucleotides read TGCGCCAGCAGCGTCACAGGGTCCCCTGAAGCTTTCTTT. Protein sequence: CASSVTGSPEAFF. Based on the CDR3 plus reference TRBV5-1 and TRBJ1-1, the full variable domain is KAGVTQTPRYLIKTRGQQVTLSCSPISGHRSVSWYQQTPGQGLQFLFEYFSETQRNKGNFPGRFSGRQFSNSRSEMNVSTLELGDSALYLCASSVTGSPEAFFGQGTRLTVV.

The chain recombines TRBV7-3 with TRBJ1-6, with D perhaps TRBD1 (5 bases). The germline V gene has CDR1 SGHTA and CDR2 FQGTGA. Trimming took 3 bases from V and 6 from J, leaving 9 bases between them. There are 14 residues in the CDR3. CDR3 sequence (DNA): TGTGCCAGCAGCTTGGGGGGTTCTAATTCACCCCTCCACTTT. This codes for CASSLGGSNSPLHF.

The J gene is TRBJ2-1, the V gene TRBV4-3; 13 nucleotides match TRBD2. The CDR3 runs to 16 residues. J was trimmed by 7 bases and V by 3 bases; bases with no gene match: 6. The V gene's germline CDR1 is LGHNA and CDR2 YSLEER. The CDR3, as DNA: TGCGCCAGCAGCCAGGGGGGACTAGCGGGACTTAATGAGCAGTTCTTC. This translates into CASSQGGLAGLNEQFF.

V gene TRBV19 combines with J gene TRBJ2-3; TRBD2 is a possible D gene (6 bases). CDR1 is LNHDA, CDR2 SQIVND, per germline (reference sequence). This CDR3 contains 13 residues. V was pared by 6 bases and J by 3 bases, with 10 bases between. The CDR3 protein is CASRRGGTDTQYF. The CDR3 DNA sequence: TGTGCCAGTAGGCGGGGTGGGACAGATACGCAGTATTTT.

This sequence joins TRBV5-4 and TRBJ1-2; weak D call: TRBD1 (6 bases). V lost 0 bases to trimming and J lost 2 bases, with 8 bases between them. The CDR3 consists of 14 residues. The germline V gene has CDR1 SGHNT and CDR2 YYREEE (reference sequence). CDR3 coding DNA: TGTGCCAGCAGCTTGGCCGACAGGAACTATGGCTACACCTTC. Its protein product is CASSLADRNYGYTF.

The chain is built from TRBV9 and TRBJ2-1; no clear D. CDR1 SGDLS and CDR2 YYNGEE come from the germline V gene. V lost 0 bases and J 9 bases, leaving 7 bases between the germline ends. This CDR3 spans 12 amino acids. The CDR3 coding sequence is TGTGCCAGCAGCGTAGTTAACGGTGAGCAGTTCTTC. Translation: CASSVVNGEQFF.

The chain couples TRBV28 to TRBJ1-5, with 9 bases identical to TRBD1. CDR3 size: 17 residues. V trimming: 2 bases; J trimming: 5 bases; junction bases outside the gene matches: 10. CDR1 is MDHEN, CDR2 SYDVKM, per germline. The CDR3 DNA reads TGTGCCAGCAGTTTAGGGGCGACAGGGGGATTATATCAGCCCCAGCATTTT. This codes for CASSLGATGGLYQPQHF.

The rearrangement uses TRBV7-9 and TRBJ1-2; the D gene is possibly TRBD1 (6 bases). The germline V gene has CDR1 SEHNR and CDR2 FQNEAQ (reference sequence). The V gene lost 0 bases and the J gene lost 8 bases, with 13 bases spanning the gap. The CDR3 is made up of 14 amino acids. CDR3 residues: CASSLAGTGIGYTF. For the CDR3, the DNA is TGTGCCAGCAGCTTAGCGGGAACAGGGATAGGCTACACCTTC.

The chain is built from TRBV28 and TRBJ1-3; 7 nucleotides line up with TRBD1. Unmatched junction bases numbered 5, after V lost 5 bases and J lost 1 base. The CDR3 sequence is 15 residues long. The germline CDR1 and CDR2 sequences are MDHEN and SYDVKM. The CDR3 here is CASSEAQGSGNTIYF. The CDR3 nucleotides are TGTGCCAGCAGTGAGGCACAGGGGTCTGGAAACACCATATATTTT.

CDR3 amino acids: CASSFSGSKGGELFF. The CDR3 nucleotides are TGCGCCAGCAGCTTTAGCGGGAGTAAGGGCGGGGAGCTGTTTTTT. The genes are TRBV5-1 and TRBJ2-2; 9 nucleotides match TRBD2. The CDR3 loop spans 15 amino acids. The germline CDR1 and CDR2 sequences are SGHRS and YFSETQ. V trimming: 2 bases; J trimming: 7 bases; junction bases outside the gene matches: 6.

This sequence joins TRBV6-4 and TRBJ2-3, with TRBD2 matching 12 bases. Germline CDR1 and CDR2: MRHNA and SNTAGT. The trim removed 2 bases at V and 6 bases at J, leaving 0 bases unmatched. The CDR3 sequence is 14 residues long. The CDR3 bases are TGTGCCAGCAGTGACGGACTAGCGGGGGATACGCAGTATTTT. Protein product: CASSDGLAGDTQYF.

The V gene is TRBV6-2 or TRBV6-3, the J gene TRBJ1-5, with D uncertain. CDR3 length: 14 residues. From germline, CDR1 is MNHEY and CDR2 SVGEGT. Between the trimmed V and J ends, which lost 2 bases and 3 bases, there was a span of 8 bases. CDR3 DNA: TGTGCCAGCAGTTACGGCCCACACAATCAGCCCCAGCATTTT. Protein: CASSYGPHNQPQHF.

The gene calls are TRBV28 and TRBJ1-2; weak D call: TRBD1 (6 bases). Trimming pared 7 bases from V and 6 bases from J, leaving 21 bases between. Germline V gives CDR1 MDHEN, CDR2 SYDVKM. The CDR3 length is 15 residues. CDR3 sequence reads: CASMDQGQSLHGYTF. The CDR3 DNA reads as TGTGCCAGCATGGACCAAGGACAGTCCCTCCATGGCTACACCTTC.

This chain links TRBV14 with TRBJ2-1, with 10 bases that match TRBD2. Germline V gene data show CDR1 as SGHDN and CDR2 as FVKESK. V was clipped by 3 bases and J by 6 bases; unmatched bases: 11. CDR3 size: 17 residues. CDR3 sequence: CASSQDRLVAGGNEQFF. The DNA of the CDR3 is TGTGCCAGCAGCCAGGACCGACTGGTAGCGGGAGGCAATGAGCAGTTCTTC.

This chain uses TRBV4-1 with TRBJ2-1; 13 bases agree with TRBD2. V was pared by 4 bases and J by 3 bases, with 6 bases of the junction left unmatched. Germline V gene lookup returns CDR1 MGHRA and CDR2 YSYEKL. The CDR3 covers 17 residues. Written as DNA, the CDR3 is TGCGCCAGCAGCCGCGGAGGACTAGCGGGAGTCTACAATGAGCAGTTCTTC. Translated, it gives CASSRGGLAGVYNEQFF.

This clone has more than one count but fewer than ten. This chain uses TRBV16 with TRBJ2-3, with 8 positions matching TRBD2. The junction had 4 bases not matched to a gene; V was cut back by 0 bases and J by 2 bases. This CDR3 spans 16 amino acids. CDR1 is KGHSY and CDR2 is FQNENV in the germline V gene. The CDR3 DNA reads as TGTGCCAGCAGCCAATCCCTAGCGGGTCTCACAGATACGCAGTATTTT. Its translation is CASSQSLAGLTDTQYF.